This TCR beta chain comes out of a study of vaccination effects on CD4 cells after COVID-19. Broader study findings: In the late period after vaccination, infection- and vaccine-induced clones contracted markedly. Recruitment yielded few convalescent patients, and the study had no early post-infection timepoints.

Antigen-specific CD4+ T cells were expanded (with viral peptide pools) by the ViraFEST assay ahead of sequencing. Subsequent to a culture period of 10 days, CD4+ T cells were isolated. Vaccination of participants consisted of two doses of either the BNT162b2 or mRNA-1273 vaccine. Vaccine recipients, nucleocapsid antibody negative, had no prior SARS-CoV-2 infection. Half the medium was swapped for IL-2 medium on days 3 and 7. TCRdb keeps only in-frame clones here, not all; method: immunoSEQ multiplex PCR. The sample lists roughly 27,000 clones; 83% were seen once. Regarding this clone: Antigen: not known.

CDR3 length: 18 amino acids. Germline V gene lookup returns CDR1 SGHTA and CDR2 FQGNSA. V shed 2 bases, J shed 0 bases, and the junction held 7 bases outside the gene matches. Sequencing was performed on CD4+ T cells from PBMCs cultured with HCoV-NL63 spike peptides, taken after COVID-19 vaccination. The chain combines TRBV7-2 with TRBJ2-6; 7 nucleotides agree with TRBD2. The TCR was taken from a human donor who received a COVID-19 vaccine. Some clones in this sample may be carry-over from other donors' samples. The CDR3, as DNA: TGTGCCAGCAGCTTAATGGGGGGGTGGGACTCTGGGGCCAACGTCCTGACTTTC. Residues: CASSLMGGWDSGANVLTF.